This T cell receptor (beta chain) stems from a study of blood T cell repertoires in COVID-19. The table came from immunoSEQ multiplex PCR; TCRdb's copy has only in-frame clones and leaves some out. The data hold about 320,000 clones, with 85% to 95% observed a single time. In this sample, this clone turned up once. Trimming cost V 3 bases and J 0 bases; bases outside gene matches: 11. The germline CDR1 and CDR2 sequences are DFQATT and SNEGSKA (reference sequence). The CDR3 totals 17 residues. This sequence joins TRBV20-1 and TRBJ1-5, with 7 nucleotides matching TRBD1. Sequenced: PBMCs or T cells enriched from blood (not recorded which). This clonotype originated in a woman in her thirties who had been exposed to COVID-19. The CDR3 region is CSASVTSQGDSNQPQHF. In DNA, the CDR3 is TGCAGTGCTAGTGTCACCTCGCAGGGGGATAGCAATCAGCCCCAGCATTTT.